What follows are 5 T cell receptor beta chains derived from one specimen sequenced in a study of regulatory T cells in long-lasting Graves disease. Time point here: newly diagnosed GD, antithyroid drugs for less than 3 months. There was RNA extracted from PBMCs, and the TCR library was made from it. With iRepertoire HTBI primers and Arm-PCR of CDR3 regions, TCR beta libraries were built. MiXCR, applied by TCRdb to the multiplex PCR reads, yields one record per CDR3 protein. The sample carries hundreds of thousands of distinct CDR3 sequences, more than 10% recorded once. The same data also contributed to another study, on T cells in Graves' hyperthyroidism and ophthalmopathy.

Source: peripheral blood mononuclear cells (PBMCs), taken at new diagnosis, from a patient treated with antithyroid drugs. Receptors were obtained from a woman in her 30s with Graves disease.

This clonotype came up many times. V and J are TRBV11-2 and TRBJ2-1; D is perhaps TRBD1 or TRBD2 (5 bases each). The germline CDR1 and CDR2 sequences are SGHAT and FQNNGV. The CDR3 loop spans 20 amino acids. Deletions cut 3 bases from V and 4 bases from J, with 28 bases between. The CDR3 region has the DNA TGTGCCAGCAGCTTTGGCTCTTGGGGACCCCTGCCGAGCGATTACAATGAGCAGTTCTTC. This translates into CASSFGSWGPLPSDYNEQFF.

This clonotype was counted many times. Here the CDR3 reads CASRSDSSGNTIYF. The CDR3 nucleotides read TGTGCCAGCAGATCGGACAGCTCTGGAAACACCATATATTTT. The J gene is TRBJ1-3, the V gene TRBV6-1, with D perhaps matching TRBD1 (6 bases). The CDR3 runs 14 residues. Germline V lookup: CDR1 MNHNS, CDR2 SASEGT. V shed 6 bases and J shed 0 bases, with 9 bases lying between them.

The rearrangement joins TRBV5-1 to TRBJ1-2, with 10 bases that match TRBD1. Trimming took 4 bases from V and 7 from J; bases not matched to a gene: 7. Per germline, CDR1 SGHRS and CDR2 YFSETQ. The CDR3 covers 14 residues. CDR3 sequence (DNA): TGCGCCAGCAGCGGTGGGACAGGGGAAGTTGGCTACACCTTC. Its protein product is CASSGGTGEVGYTF.

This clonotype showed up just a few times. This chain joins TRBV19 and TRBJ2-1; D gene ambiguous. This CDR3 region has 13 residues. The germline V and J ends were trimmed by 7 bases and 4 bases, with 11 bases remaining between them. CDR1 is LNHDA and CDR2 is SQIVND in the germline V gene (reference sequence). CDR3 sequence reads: CASTARLYNEQFF. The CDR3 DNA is TGTGCCAGTACGGCTAGACTTTACAATGAGCAGTTCTTC.

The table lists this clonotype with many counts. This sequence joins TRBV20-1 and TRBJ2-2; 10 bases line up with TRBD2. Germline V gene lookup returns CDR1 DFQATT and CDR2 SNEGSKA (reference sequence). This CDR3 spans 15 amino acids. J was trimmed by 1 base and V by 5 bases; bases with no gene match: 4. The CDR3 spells CSARTSGVNTGELFF. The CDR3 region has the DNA TGCAGTGCTCGGACTAGCGGAGTGAACACCGGGGAGCTGTTTTTT.